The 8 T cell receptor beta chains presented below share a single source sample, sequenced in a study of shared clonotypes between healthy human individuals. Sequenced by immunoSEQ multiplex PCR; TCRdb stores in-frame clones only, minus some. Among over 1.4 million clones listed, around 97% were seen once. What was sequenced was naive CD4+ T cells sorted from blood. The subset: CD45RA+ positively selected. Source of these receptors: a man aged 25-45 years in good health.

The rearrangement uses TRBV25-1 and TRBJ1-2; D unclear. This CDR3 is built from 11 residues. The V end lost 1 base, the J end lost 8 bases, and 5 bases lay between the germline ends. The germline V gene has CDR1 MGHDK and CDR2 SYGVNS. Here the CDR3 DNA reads TGTGCCAGCAGTGAATTTTCGGGCTACACCTTC. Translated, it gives CASSEFSGYTF.

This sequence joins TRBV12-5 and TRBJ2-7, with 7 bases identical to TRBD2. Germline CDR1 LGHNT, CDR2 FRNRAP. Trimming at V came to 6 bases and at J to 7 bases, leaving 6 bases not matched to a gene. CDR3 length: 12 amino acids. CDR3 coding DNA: TGTGCTAGTGGACTAGGACTAGGAGAGCAGTACTTC. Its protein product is CASGLGLGEQYF.

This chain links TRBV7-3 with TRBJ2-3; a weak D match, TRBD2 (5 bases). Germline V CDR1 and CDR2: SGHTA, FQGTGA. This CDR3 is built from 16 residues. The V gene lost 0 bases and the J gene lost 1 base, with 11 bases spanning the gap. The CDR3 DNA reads TGTGCCAGCAGCTTAACCGTTGCCGGGGGCACAGATACGCAGTATTTT. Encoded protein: CASSLTVAGGTDTQYF.

The CDR3 reads CASSSIIRGLATDTQYF. DNA for the CDR3: TGTGCCAGCAGCTCAATAATCCGGGGACTAGCAACAGATACGCAGTATTTT. This chain uses TRBV11-2 with TRBJ2-3, with 9 nucleotides matching TRBD2. Germline CDR1 SGHAT, CDR2 FQNNGV. The CDR3 spans 17 residues. The V segment lost 4 bases and the J segment 3 bases; nucleotides outside the gene matches: 11.

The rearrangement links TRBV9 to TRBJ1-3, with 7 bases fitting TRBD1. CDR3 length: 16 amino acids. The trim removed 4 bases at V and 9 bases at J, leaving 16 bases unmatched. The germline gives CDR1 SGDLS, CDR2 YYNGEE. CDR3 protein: CASSPGQERPGGTIYF. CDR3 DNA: TGTGCCAGCAGCCCTGGACAGGAAAGGCCCGGGGGCACCATATATTTT.

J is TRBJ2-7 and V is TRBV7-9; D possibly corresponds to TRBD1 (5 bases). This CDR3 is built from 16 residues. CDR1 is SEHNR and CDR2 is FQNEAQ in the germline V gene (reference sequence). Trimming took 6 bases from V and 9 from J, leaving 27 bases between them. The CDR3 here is CASSHLQVDRINGQYF. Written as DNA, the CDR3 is TGTGCCAGCAGTCACCTACAGGTGGACCGGATAAATGGGCAGTACTTC.

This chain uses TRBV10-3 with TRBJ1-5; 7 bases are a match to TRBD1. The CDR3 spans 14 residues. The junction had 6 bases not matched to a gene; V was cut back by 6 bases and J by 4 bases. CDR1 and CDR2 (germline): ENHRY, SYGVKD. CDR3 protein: CAIRETGQNQPQHF. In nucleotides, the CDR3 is TGTGCCATCAGGGAGACAGGGCAAAATCAGCCCCAGCATTTT.

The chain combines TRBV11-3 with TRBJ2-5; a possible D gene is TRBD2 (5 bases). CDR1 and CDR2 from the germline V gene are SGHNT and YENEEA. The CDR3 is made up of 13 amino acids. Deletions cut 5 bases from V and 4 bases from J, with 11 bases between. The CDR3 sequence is CASSRSRGETQYF. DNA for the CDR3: TGTGCCAGCAGCCGGAGCCGGGGAGAGACCCAGTACTTC.